This T cell receptor beta chain stems from a study of radiotherapy plus CTLA-4 blockade in lung cancer. The overall study: An objective response was seen in 18% of patients, and disease control in about 31%.

Focal radiation was given together with CTLA-4 blockade (ipilimumab) to patients with chemo-refractory metastatic non-small-cell lung cancer. CDR1 SGHRS and CDR2 YFSETQ come from the germline V gene. This CDR3 has 11 residues. Between the trimmed V and J ends, which lost 5 bases and 3 bases, there was a span of 6 bases. A remark on this clone: Antigen unknown.

TCRdb's copy holds only in-frame clones and misses some; the assay was immunoSEQ multiplex PCR. The table shows under 40,000 clones, with 70% occurring only once. General observations from the study: Following radiotherapy plus ipilimumab, tumor-derived TCR clones expanded in the blood. The best prediction of response reportedly came from early blood T cell clone dynamics, with interferon-beta.

The receptor's source is a human donor with non-small cell lung cancer who had stable disease on radiotherapy plus ipilimumab. V and J are TRBV5-1 and TRBJ2-7; weak D call: TRBD1 (5 bases). The material sequenced was peripheral blood, taken from a patient treated with radiotherapy plus ipilimumab. CDR3 loop: CASRQGYEQYF. CDR3 DNA: TGCGCCAGCAGGCAGGGCTACGAGCAGTACTTC.